The 23 T cell receptor beta chains reported below all come from one sample, sequenced in a study of T cells after yellow fever vaccination. TCRdb re-analysed the 5' RACE reads in MiXCR, keeping a single row per CDR3 protein. Among 150,000 to 200,000 distinct CDR3 sequences listed, roughly 11% were seen once. Material: CD8+ T cells sorted from PBMCs, obtained 15 days after the yellow fever booster vaccination. The receptor set was obtained from a young man who received the YFV17D yellow fever vaccine.

This clonotype was seen more than once but under ten times. The chain employs TRBV9 and TRBJ2-7; 7 bases are shared with TRBD1. This CDR3 has 13 amino acids. The germline CDR1 and CDR2 sequences are SGDLS and YYNGEE. The V segment lost 3 bases and the J segment 6 bases; nucleotides outside the gene matches: 6. The chain's CDR3 is CASSAQTGPEQYF. CDR3 sequence (DNA): TGTGCCAGCAGCGCCCAGACAGGGCCCGAGCAGTACTTC.

This clonotype was seen a few times. This sequence joins TRBV12-3 or TRBV12-4 and TRBJ1-2; TRBD1 matches at 7 bases. The junction had 17 bases not matched to a gene; V was cut back by 5 bases and J by 8 bases. There are 16 residues in the CDR3. CDR3 nucleotides: TGTGCCAGCAGTACGCGCATGACAGGGAGTATGGACGGCTACACCTTC. Translation gives CASSTRMTGSMDGYTF.

V gene TRBV4-1 combines with J gene TRBJ2-7, with 9 bases fitting TRBD1. Germline loops: CDR1 MGHRA, CDR2 YSYEKL. The CDR3 length is 16 residues. The V segment lost 0 bases and the J segment 1 base; nucleotides outside the gene matches: 4. In nucleotides, the CDR3 is TGCGCCAGCAGCCAAGATCAGGGACAGGGATCCTACGAGCAGTACGTC. It encodes CASSQDQGQGSYEQYV.

This clonotype was seen a handful of times. V usage is TRBV12-3 or TRBV12-4 and J usage is TRBJ2-1; the match to TRBD2 covers 8 bases. Trimming took 5 bases from V and 9 from J; bases not matched to a gene: 9. The CDR3 has 14 amino acids. The CDR3, as DNA: TGTGCCAGCAGTCCGATGAGCGGGGGTGGTGAGCAGTTCTTC. Translation: CASSPMSGGGEQFF.

The chain combines TRBV28 with TRBJ2-1; D unclear. CDR1 and CDR2 from the germline V gene are MDHEN and SYDVKM. This CDR3 region has 15 residues. Between the trimmed V and J ends, which lost 3 bases and 0 bases, there was a span of 9 bases. The CDR3 coding sequence is TGTGCCAGCAGTTTTTGGGCAGTCTCCTACAATGAGCAGTTCTTC. It encodes CASSFWAVSYNEQFF.

This clonotype has just a few counts. The V call is TRBV6-5, the J call TRBJ2-2; D may correspond to TRBD1 or TRBD2 (5 bases each). CDR3 size: 16 residues. Germline V gene data show CDR1 as MNHEY and CDR2 as SVGAGI. Trimming pared 2 bases from V and 1 base from J, leaving 11 bases between. CDR3 DNA sequence: TGTGCCAGCAGTTACCAGGGACGGTGGAACACCGGGGAGCTGTTTTTT. The encoded protein is CASSYQGRWNTGELFF.

In this sample, this clonotype turned up many times. The chain carries TRBV6-6 and TRBJ1-1; 7 bases are a match to TRBD1. Germline-derived CDR1 and CDR2 are MNHNY and SVGAGI (reference sequence). The CDR3 loop spans 10 amino acids. Trimming took 8 bases from V and 11 from J; bases not matched to a gene: 5. The CDR3 region is CASGQVGAFF. The CDR3 DNA reads as TGTGCCAGCGGACAGGTTGGGGCTTTCTTT.

The rearrangement joins TRBV20-1 to TRBJ1-5; D possibly corresponds to TRBD1 (5 bases). CDR1 DFQATT and CDR2 SNEGSKA come from the germline V gene (reference sequence). The CDR3 extends over 12 amino acids. V was shortened by 2 bases and J by 6 bases, with 8 bases between the two germline ends. Here the CDR3 reads CSARLGRQPQHF. The CDR3 DNA reads TGCAGTGCTAGATTGGGACGTCAGCCCCAGCATTTT.

V usage is TRBV29-1 and J usage is TRBJ2-2, with unresolved D. The CDR3 extends over 11 amino acids. The germline V and J ends were trimmed by 2 bases and 4 bases, with 2 bases remaining between them. Germline lookup yields CDR1 SQVTM and CDR2 ANQGSEA. In DNA form, the CDR3 reads TGCAGCGTTGAACTCACCGGGGAGCTGTTTTTT. Translated, it gives CSVELTGELFF.

This clonotype was detected a few times. The rearrangement uses TRBV7-2 and TRBJ2-7; possible D gene TRBD2, 6 bases. Per germline, CDR1 SGHTA and CDR2 FQGNSA. V lost 4 bases and J 5 bases, leaving 18 bases between the germline ends. The CDR3 is made up of 15 amino acids. The CDR3 nucleotides are TGTGCCAGCAGCTGGGCCGGAGGGCCCCAAAACGAGCAGTACTTC. The encoded protein is CASSWAGGPQNEQYF.

In its sample, this clonotype was seen a few times. The genes are TRBV5-1 and TRBJ1-1; TRBD1 agrees at 7 bases. The CDR3 is 15 amino acids. Germline V gene lookup returns CDR1 SGHRS and CDR2 YFSETQ. With 0 bases clipped from V and 5 bases from J, the junction kept 7 bases outside the gene matches. The CDR3 loop reads CASSLDPGGKTEAFF. The CDR3 DNA is TGCGCCAGCAGCTTGGATCCAGGGGGGAAAACTGAAGCTTTCTTT.

About this clonotype itself: The junction departs from the called germline gene at one end, perhaps through a read error. This rearrangement joins TRBV6-5 to TRBJ2-1; D is uncertain. This CDR3 contains 13 residues. Germline lookup yields CDR1 MNHEY and CDR2 SVGAGI. The CDR3 coding sequence is TGTGCGAGCACCGGTGCGCTAACTCAGGAGCAGTTCTTC. Translating it yields CASTGALTQEQFF.

V usage is TRBV29-1 and J usage is TRBJ2-2; 7 nucleotides line up with TRBD1. Germline lookup yields CDR1 SQVTM and CDR2 ANQGSEA. CDR3 size: 14 residues. J was trimmed by 1 base and V by 6 bases; bases with no gene match: 5. The CDR3 loop is CSVEGQKNTGELFF. The CDR3, as DNA: TGCAGCGTCGAGGGACAGAAGAACACCGGGGAGCTGTTTTTT.

This clonotype was picked up a small number of times. The chain carries TRBV4-1 and TRBJ1-2, with 8 positions matching TRBD1. Per germline, CDR1 MGHRA and CDR2 YSYEKL. V was pared by 0 bases and J by 6 bases, with 6 bases of the junction left unmatched. This CDR3 is 15 amino acids long. The CDR3 DNA reads TGCGCCAGCAGCCAAGATTTCAGACAGGGGAATGGCTACACCTTC. Its protein product is CASSQDFRQGNGYTF.

As DNA, the CDR3 is TGCAGTGCTAGAAACGTCGGGACACCCTCCTATAATTCACCCCTCCACTTT. Protein: CSARNVGTPSYNSPLHF. The rearrangement links TRBV20-1 to TRBJ1-6, with a tentative D call TRBD1 (6 bases). V gave up 2 bases and J gave up 0 bases, with 14 bases separating them. Germline V lookup: CDR1 DFQATT, CDR2 SNEGSKA (reference sequence). This CDR3 contains 17 residues.

This chain connects TRBV12-5 to TRBJ2-7, with unresolved D. The CDR3 is 15 residues long. Trimming cost V 0 bases and J 2 bases, with 11 bases left between them. Germline CDR1 LGHNT, CDR2 FRNRAP. The CDR3 DNA reads as TGTGCTAGTGGTTTGGTACGCGAGAGGCCCTACGAGCAGTACTTC. As protein: CASGLVRERPYEQYF.

The chain links TRBV3-1 to TRBJ1-6; D possibly corresponds to TRBD1 (5 bases). V dropped 4 bases and J dropped 2 bases, with 15 bases sitting between them. The CDR3 covers 17 residues. Germline lookup yields CDR1 LGHDT and CDR2 YNNKEL (reference sequence). Here the CDR3 reads CASSLGTASPYNSPLHF. The CDR3 DNA follows: TGTGCCAGCAGCCTAGGGACGGCTAGCCCCTATAATTCACCCCTCCACTTT.

The V gene is TRBV4-1, the J gene TRBJ1-1; D perhaps matches TRBD1 (6 bases). V was cut by 0 bases and J by 5 bases, with 10 bases left in between. The CDR3 totals 14 residues. CDR1 MGHRA and CDR2 YSYEKL come from the germline V gene. The CDR3 bases are TGCGCCAGCAGCCAAGAGACAGGCCGGACTGAAGCTTTCTTT. The encoded protein is CASSQETGRTEAFF.

The chain recombines TRBV20-1 with TRBJ1-6; TRBD1 matches at 8 bases. Germline CDR1 reads DFQATT; CDR2 reads SNEGSKA (reference sequence). V gave up 3 bases and J gave up 3 bases; unmatched junction bases: 4. This CDR3 has 15 residues. CDR3: CSARGRGLYNSPLHF. In nucleotides, the CDR3 is TGCAGTGCTAGGGGCAGGGGGCTCTATAATTCACCCCTCCACTTT.

This chain uses TRBV7-9 with TRBJ1-2; D remains ambiguous. The V and J ends lost 1 base and 4 bases respectively, with 7 bases between them. CDR1 is SEHNR, CDR2 FQNEAQ, per germline (reference sequence). CDR3 length: 13 amino acids. The CDR3 reads CASSLGPVYGYTF. CDR3 DNA sequence: TGTGCCAGCAGCTTAGGTCCAGTCTATGGCTACACCTTC.

This clonotype has only a few counts. The chain links TRBV11-2 to TRBJ2-7, with 7 positions matching TRBD2. Per the germline V gene, CDR1 is SGHAT and CDR2 is FQNNGV. The CDR3 consists of 15 residues. V lost 2 bases, J lost 2 bases, and 6 bases stayed unmatched. CDR3 DNA sequence: TGTGCCAGCAGCTTAATGGGGGGGAGTCCCTACGAGCAGTACTTC. This gives the protein CASSLMGGSPYEQYF.

The chain couples TRBV28 to TRBJ1-5, with D hard to call. CDR3 length equals 17 residues. Looked up from germline, CDR1 is MDHEN and CDR2 is SYDVKM. V was pared by 1 base and J by 6 bases, with 19 bases between. CDR3 sequence (DNA): TGTGCCAGCAGTTTATACCAGGTGTGGCAGGTCTTTCAGCCCCAGCATTTT. As protein: CASSLYQVWQVFQPQHF.

A few counts support this clonotype. The chain couples TRBV7-9 to TRBJ2-7, with 7 bases matching TRBD2. Trimming removed 0 bases from V and 1 base from J; junction bases left unmatched: 9. Germline values: CDR1 SEHNR, CDR2 FQNEAQ (reference sequence). CDR3 length: 17 residues. The CDR3 DNA sequence: TGTGCCAGCAGCTTAGCGCTTGGCTTAGCGGGTTCCTACGAGCAGTACGTC. Encoded protein: CASSLALGLAGSYEQYV.